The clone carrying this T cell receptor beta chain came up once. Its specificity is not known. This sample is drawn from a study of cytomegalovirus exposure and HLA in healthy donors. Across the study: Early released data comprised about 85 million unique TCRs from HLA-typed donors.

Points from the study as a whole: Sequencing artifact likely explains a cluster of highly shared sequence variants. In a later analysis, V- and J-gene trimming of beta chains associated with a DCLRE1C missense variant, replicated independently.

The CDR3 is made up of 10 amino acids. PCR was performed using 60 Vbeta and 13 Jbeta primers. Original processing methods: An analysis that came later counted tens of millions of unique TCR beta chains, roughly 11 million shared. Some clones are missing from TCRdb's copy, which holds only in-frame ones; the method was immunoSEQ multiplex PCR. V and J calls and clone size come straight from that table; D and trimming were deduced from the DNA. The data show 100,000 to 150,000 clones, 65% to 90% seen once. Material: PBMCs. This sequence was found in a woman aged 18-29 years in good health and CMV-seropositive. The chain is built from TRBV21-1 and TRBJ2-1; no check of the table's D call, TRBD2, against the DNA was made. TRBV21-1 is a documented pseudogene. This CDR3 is CASNSDEQFF. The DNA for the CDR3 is TGTGCCAGCAATAGCGATGAGCAGTTCTTC.